This record looks at one T cell receptor (beta chain) sequence and its context. Its antigen is unknown. Time point meaning: pre-sensitization, week 0. As for treatment: therapeutic diphenylcyclopropenone sensitization with weekly scalp DPC. V lost 4 bases, J lost 7 bases, and 8 bases lay in between. CDR1 is MDHEN, CDR2 SYDVKM, per germline. The CDR3 contains 12 residues. The record originates from a study of human T cells and chemical hapten exposure. General study findings and limits: Donors in the study had alopecia, meaning their immune response may differ from healthy people's.

TCRdb re-called the RACE reads with MiXCR, one entry per CDR3 protein. The sample has about 110,000 distinct CDR3 sequences, roughly an eighth seen once. The V and J genes are TRBV28 and TRBJ2-1; D may be TRBD1 or TRBD2 (5 bases each). This TCR came from a woman in her fifties or sixties with alopecia areata. Some clones in this sample may be carry-over from other donors' samples. Specimen: whole blood, collected in connection with sensitization to the hapten diphenylcyclopropenone (DPC). The CDR3 DNA reads TGTGCCAGCAGTTCGGGACGTAATGAGCAGTTCTTC. Its translation is CASSSGRNEQFF.